This passage covers 32 T cell receptor beta chains from one sample sequenced in a study of cytomegalovirus exposure and HLA in healthy donors. The PCR employed 60 Vbeta primers together with 13 Jbeta primers. The repertoire was sequenced with immunoSEQ multiplex PCR; TCRdb's copy has only in-frame clones and lacks some. The sample table sets out about 41,000 clones. Sequenced input: PBMCs. The source is a man aged 30-40 years in good health and CMV-seronegative.

The V and J genes are TRBV7-2 and TRBJ2-2, with TRBD1 matching 10 bases. Trimming at V came to 11 bases and at J to 4 bases, leaving 13 bases not matched to a gene. Germline V gene data show CDR1 as SGHTA and CDR2 as FQGNSA. The CDR3 sequence is 16 residues long. The CDR3 sequence: CAGTGTGALFTGELFF. The DNA of the CDR3 is TGTGCCGGCACCGGGACAGGGGCCCTTTTCACCGGGGAGCTGTTTTTT.

The chain has TRBV6-5 and TRBJ1-2; no definite D call. Germline V lookup: CDR1 MNHEY, CDR2 SVGAGI. This CDR3 comprises 14 residues. Trimming pared 6 bases from V and 4 bases from J, leaving 15 bases between. Here the CDR3 DNA reads TGTGCCAGCAGAATAGGGAGTAATAGCTATGGCTACACCTTC. This gives the protein CASRIGSNSYGYTF.

The chain joins TRBV7-9 to TRBJ2-1; no clear D. Germline values: CDR1 SEHNR, CDR2 FQNEAQ (reference sequence). V was cut by 4 bases and J by 0 bases, with 16 bases left in between. This CDR3 contains 17 residues. CDR3 region: CASSSAGGRSSYNEQFF. Here the CDR3 DNA reads TGTGCCAGCAGCTCGGCCGGTGGTAGGAGCTCCTACAATGAGCAGTTCTTC.

The rearrangement links TRBV5-6 to TRBJ2-3, with 7 bases lining up with TRBD2. The ends lost 4 bases at V and 5 bases at J; junction bases unmatched: 13. Germline CDR1 reads SGHDT; CDR2 reads YYEEEE. The CDR3 loop spans 16 amino acids. The CDR3 loop reads CASSRAKGRVGDTQYF. The CDR3 DNA is TGTGCCAGCAGCCGAGCCAAAGGGAGGGTAGGAGATACGCAGTATTTT.

The chain carries TRBV6-5 and TRBJ2-5; 8 bases align to TRBD2. The DNA end favors TRBJ2-7, so the J call may be wrong. The CDR3 has 15 residues. Looked up from germline, CDR1 is MNHEY and CDR2 is SVGAGI. CDR3 nucleotides: TGTGCCAGCAGTGGCCCGGGAGGGGTGACTTCCGAGCAGTACTTC. Encoded protein: CASSGPGGVTSEQYF.

This sequence joins TRBV5-5 and TRBJ2-7; tentative D call: TRBD1 (5 bases). V shed 0 bases and J shed 1 base, with 11 bases lying between them. This CDR3 is 15 amino acids long. The V gene's germline CDR1 is SGHKS and CDR2 YYEKEE (reference sequence). This chain's CDR3 is CASSLAGKISYEQYF. CDR3 sequence (DNA): TGTGCCAGCAGCTTGGCAGGGAAAATATCCTACGAGCAGTACTTC.

The V call is TRBV2, the J call TRBJ1-4; no firm D call. This CDR3 has 13 residues. The V end was cut by 5 bases, the J end by 6 bases, with 10 bases between. In germline, CDR1 is SNHLY, CDR2 FYNNEI. The CDR3 nucleotides are TGTGCCAGCAGTCAAGACGCGGATGAAAAACTGTTTTTT. Protein: CASSQDADEKLFF.

This chain joins TRBV2 and TRBJ2-7; TRBD1 is a possible D gene (5 bases). In germline, CDR1 is SNHLY, CDR2 FYNNEI. Between the trimmed V and J ends, which lost 5 bases and 2 bases, there was a span of 10 bases. This CDR3 comprises 13 residues. The CDR3 nucleotides read TGTGCCAGCAGTAGGGGATGGGCCTACGAGCAGTACTTC. Translation: CASSRGWAYEQYF.

The chain uses TRBV6-1 and TRBJ1-6; 7 bases fit TRBD1. Per germline, CDR1 MNHNS and CDR2 SASEGT. V shed 2 bases and J 8 bases; nucleotides not matched to a gene: 6. The CDR3 totals 15 residues. CDR3 residues: CASSERTGAYSPLHF. The CDR3, as DNA: TGTGCCAGCAGTGAAAGGACAGGCGCCTATTCACCCCTCCACTTT.

The genes are TRBV12-5 and TRBJ1-5; no clear D. V lost 0 bases, J lost 9 bases, and 9 bases lay in between. Germline loops: CDR1 LGHNT, CDR2 FRNRAP. The CDR3 is 13 residues long. CDR3 in amino acids: CASGLVQVGPQHF. CDR3 sequence (DNA): TGTGCTAGTGGTTTGGTCCAGGTAGGGCCCCAGCATTTT.

V gene TRBV6-5 combines with J gene TRBJ1-2; possible D gene TRBD1, 6 bases. CDR1 and CDR2 from the germline V gene are MNHEY and SVGAGI. This CDR3 is built from 13 residues. Trimming left V 2 bases short and J 4 bases short, with 8 bases between. This chain's CDR3 is CASSYKGVYGYTF. The CDR3 nucleotides are TGTGCCAGCAGTTACAAGGGGGTCTATGGCTACACCTTC.

In regard to this clone: The junction differs from germline at one of its ends, possibly a read error. This rearrangement joins TRBV30 to TRBJ2-7; TRBD1 aligns across 8 bases. The CDR3 consists of 13 residues. CDR1 and CDR2 from the germline V gene are GTSNPN and SVGIG (reference sequence). The CDR3 region has the DNA TGTGACTGGAGTACAGGGGGTAACTACGAGCAGTACTTC. Its translation is CDWSTGGNYEQYF.

This rearrangement joins TRBV7-8 to TRBJ1-2; 9 bases fit TRBD1. The germline CDR1 and CDR2 sequences are SGHVS and FQNEAQ. The length of the CDR3 is 18 residues. Trimming at V came to 5 bases and at J to 3 bases, leaving 16 bases not matched to a gene. The CDR3 nucleotides read TGTGCCAGCAGCCCTAGAATCCGACAGGGGGGCCCTTACTATGGCTACACCTTC. Protein: CASSPRIRQGGPYYGYTF.

The V and J genes are TRBV29-1 and TRBJ2-1, with a weak D call TRBD1 (6 bases). The V end was cut by 0 bases, the J end by 15 bases, with 12 bases between. Germline CDR1 reads SQVTM; CDR2 reads ANQGSEA. This CDR3 spans 11 amino acids. Here the CDR3 reads CSVEDARGPFF. CDR3 sequence (DNA): TGCAGCGTTGAAGATGCCAGGGGCCCGTTCTTC.

The V call is TRBV25-1, the J call TRBJ2-5; a possible D gene is TRBD2 (5 bases). Germline loops: CDR1 MGHDK, CDR2 SYGVNS. V lost 6 bases and J lost 0, with 11 bases in between. This CDR3 region has 14 residues. CDR3 amino acids: CASSAKRYQETQYF. The CDR3 DNA follows: TGTGCCAGCAGCGCCAAGCGGTACCAAGAGACCCAGTACTTC.

CDR3: CASSLGQGIRNQPQHF. CDR3 in DNA: TGTGCCAGCAGTTTGGGTCAGGGGATCCGCAATCAGCCCCAGCATTTT. The chain recombines TRBV6-6 with TRBJ1-5, with D possibly TRBD1 on 6 matching bases. The germline gives CDR1 MNHNY, CDR2 SVGAGI (reference sequence). V was trimmed by 4 bases and J by 2 bases, leaving 15 bases between them. The CDR3 totals 16 residues.

Here the CDR3 DNA reads TGTGCCAGCAGGTCGAGGCTGGGTGAGCCCCAGCATTTT. Translation: CASRSRLGEPQHF. V and J are TRBV6-6 and TRBJ1-5; D unresolved. The V end lost 6 bases, the J end lost 8 bases, and 14 bases lay between the germline ends. The CDR3 length is 13 residues. Germline V gene data show CDR1 as MNHNY and CDR2 as SVGAGI (reference sequence).

The chain carries TRBV18 and TRBJ2-7; 8 bases line up with TRBD1. V was clipped by 2 bases and J by 0 bases; unmatched bases: 12. This CDR3 has 18 residues. The germline V gene has CDR1 KGHSH and CDR2 LQKENI. DNA of the CDR3: TGTGCCAGCTCACCATTTCGTCAGGGGGCACTGCTCTCCTACGAGCAGTACTTC. Amino acid sequence: CASSPFRQGALLSYEQYF.

The V gene is TRBV6-6, the J gene TRBJ2-1; 13 bases fit TRBD2. This CDR3 contains 15 residues. Trimming cost V 5 bases and J 8 bases; bases outside gene matches: 6. Germline CDR1 and CDR2: MNHNY and SVGAGI (reference sequence). CDR3 DNA sequence: TGTGCCAGCAGTCAACTAGCGGGAGGGGTAGATGAGCAGTTCTTC. Translating it yields CASSQLAGGVDEQFF.

V and J are TRBV7-8 and TRBJ1-3; D possibly corresponds to TRBD1 (5 bases). The CDR3 is 15 amino acids. Germline-derived CDR1 and CDR2 are SGHVS and FQNEAQ. The germline V and J ends were trimmed by 5 bases and 2 bases, with 13 bases remaining between them. CDR3 sequence: CASSLRGSAGNTIYF. In nucleotides, the CDR3 is TGTGCCAGCAGCCTGCGGGGCTCCGCTGGAAACACCATATATTTT.

By frequency, this clone registers medium-sized. V is TRBV4-2 and J is TRBJ1-2, with 8 bases identical to TRBD1. The germline V gene encodes CDR1 LGHNA and CDR2 YNFKEQ. The trim removed 4 bases at V and 6 bases at J, leaving 7 bases unmatched. This CDR3 has 14 amino acids. The CDR3 loop is CASSPTGGRDGYTF. CDR3 sequence (DNA): TGTGCCAGCAGCCCAACAGGGGGAAGAGATGGCTACACCTTC.

As regards this clone: At one end, the junction sequence differs from germline, possibly due to a read error. The chain uses TRBV29-1 and TRBJ2-1; D is unresolved. Per the germline V gene, CDR1 is SQVTM and CDR2 is ANQGSEA. The CDR3 runs to 10 residues. The CDR3 nucleotides are TGCAGAGTTGAAGTACTGGAGCGATTCTTC. Translating gives CRVEVLERFF.

This sequence joins TRBV4-3 and TRBJ1-6, with 8 nucleotides matching TRBD1. Germline V gene lookup returns CDR1 LGHNA and CDR2 YSLEER. J was trimmed by 7 bases and V by 4 bases; bases with no gene match: 6. This CDR3 region has 15 residues. CDR3 coding DNA: TGCGCCAGCAGCCGAGCACAGGGGGTCAATTCACCCCTCCACTTT. Amino acids: CASSRAQGVNSPLHF.

V and J are TRBV2 and TRBJ1-5, with D possibly being TRBD1 (5 bases). V lost 6 bases and J 6 bases, leaving 12 bases between the germline ends. Germline assignment: CDR1 SNHLY and CDR2 FYNNEI. The CDR3 has 13 amino acids. CDR3: CASSGEGIQPQHF. CDR3 in DNA: TGTGCCAGCAGCGGGGAGGGGATTCAGCCCCAGCATTTT.

The chain links TRBV18 to TRBJ2-1; maybe TRBD2 (6 bases). Trimming pared 2 bases from V and 5 bases from J, leaving 16 bases between. From germline, CDR1 is KGHSH and CDR2 LQKENI. The CDR3 totals 16 residues. DNA of the CDR3: TGTGCCAGCTCACCATACCGGGACTCGACCGACAATGAGCAGTTCTTC. Translated: CASSPYRDSTDNEQFF.

V and J are TRBV11-2 and TRBJ1-1, with 11 bases fitting TRBD1. V gave up 5 bases and J gave up 11 bases; unmatched junction bases: 16. In germline, CDR1 is SGHAT, CDR2 FQNNGV. The CDR3 has 16 amino acids. The chain's CDR3 is CASSVGTGGFSVKAFF. DNA of the CDR3: TGTGCCAGCAGCGTGGGGACAGGGGGTTTCAGCGTCAAGGCTTTCTTT.

The chain combines TRBV27 with TRBJ2-7; D perhaps matches TRBD2 (6 bases). Germline CDR1 reads MNHEY; CDR2 reads SMNVEV (reference sequence). The CDR3 runs to 15 residues. V was clipped by 0 bases and J by 1 base, with 10 bases between them. The CDR3 DNA is TGTGCCAGCAGTTTATCTGCGGGAAAGTCCTACGAGCAGTACTTC. Translated, it gives CASSLSAGKSYEQYF.

The chain combines TRBV5-1 with TRBJ2-3; TRBD2 matches 15 bases. The V segment lost 4 bases and the J segment 5 bases; nucleotides outside the gene matches: 8. Germline CDR1 and CDR2: SGHRS and YFSETQ. The CDR3 covers 17 residues. This CDR3 is CASSLRTSGGGVDTQYF. The DNA for the CDR3 is TGCGCCAGCAGCCTACGGACTAGCGGGGGGGGAGTAGATACGCAGTATTTT.

Here the CDR3 DNA reads TGCGCCAGCAGTCATCGGGCCTACTACAGGGGGTCCTACGAGCAGTACTTC. Translation gives CASSHRAYYRGSYEQYF. The chain carries TRBV23-1 and TRBJ2-7; 8 bases map to TRBD1. TRBV23-1 qualifies as an ORF whose function is uncertain. The CDR3 consists of 17 residues. V dropped 3 bases and J dropped 1; count of bases not matched to a gene: 11.

The genes are TRBV9 and TRBJ2-3, with 16 bases matching TRBD2. The J segment lost 5 bases and the V segment lost 2 bases, leaving 2 bases of the junction unmatched. This CDR3 is 16 amino acids long. Germline loops: CDR1 SGDLS, CDR2 YYNGEE. Written as DNA, the CDR3 is TGTGCCAGCAGCGTGGGACTAGCGGGAGGGGAAGATACGCAGTATTTT. It specifies CASSVGLAGGEDTQYF. Full variable domain (outside the CDR3, taken from reference TRBV9 and TRBJ2-3): DSGVTQTPKHLITATGQRVTLRCSPRSGDLSVYWYQQSLDQGLQFLIQYYNGEERAKGNILERFSAQQFPDLHSELNLSSLELGDSALYFCASSVGLAGGEDTQYFGPGTRLTVL.

The J gene is TRBJ1-1, the V gene TRBV7-9; the D gene is possibly TRBD1 (5 bases). Germline V gene sequence: CDR1 SEHNR, CDR2 FQNEAQ (reference sequence). This CDR3 is built from 13 residues. Trimming shortened V by 5 bases and J by 0 bases, and 7 bases separated the two germline ends. The CDR3 loop is CASSPTVNTEAFF. CDR3 sequence (DNA): TGTGCCAGCAGCCCGACAGTGAACACTGAAGCTTTCTTT.

The V and J genes are TRBV15 and TRBJ2-7; weak D call: TRBD1 (6 bases). Per germline, CDR1 LNHNV and CDR2 YYDKDF (reference sequence). V shed 5 bases and J shed 7 bases, with 15 bases lying between them. The CDR3 runs to 13 residues. The CDR3 DNA reads TGTGCCACCAGCCTGGCAGGGGCAGATGAGCAGTACTTC. Protein: CATSLAGADEQYF. The full variable domain, its missing parts supplied by reference TRBV15 and TRBJ2-7, is DAMVIQNPRYQVTQFGKPVTLSCSQTLNHNVMYWYQQKSSQAPKLLFHYYDKDFNNEADTPDNFQSRRPNTSFCFLDIRSPGLGDTAMYLCATSLAGADEQYFGPGTRLTVT.